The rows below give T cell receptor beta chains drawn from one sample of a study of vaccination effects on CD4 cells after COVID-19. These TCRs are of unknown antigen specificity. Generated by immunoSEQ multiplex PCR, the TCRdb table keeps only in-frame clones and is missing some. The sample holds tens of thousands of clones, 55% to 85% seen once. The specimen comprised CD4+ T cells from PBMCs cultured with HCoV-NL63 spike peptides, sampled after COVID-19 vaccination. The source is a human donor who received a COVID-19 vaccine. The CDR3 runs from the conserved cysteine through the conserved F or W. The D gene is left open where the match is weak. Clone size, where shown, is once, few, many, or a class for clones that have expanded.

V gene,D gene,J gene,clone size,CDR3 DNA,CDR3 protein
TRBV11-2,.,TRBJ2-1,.,TGTGCCAGCAGCTTAGCCGCGGGTGTACTTTACAATGAGCAGTTCTTC,CASSLAAGVLYNEQFF
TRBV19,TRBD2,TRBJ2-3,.,TGTGCCAGTAGTACCCCCCGAGGACTAGCGGGCCTTAGCACAGATACGCAGTATTTT,CASSTPRGLAGLSTDTQYF
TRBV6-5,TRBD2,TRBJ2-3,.,TGTGCCAGCAGTTCCAGAGAGCGGGACACAGATACGCAGTATTTT,CASSSRERDTDTQYF
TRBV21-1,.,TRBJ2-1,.,TGTGCCAGCAGCTTTAAGGGGGACAGGGGGTTGAAGACAATGAGCAGTTTCTTC,CASSFKGDRGLKTMSSFF
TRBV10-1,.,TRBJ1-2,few,TGCGCCAGCAGTGGAGGCCAGAACTATGGCTACACCTTC,CASSGGQNYGYTF
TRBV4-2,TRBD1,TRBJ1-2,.,TGTGCCAGCAGCCAAGAGGGGGACAGGGAGAACGGCTACACCTTC,CASSQEGDRENGYTF
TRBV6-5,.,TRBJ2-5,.,TGTGCCAGCAGCAAGGGTGAGCACCCGCGGGAGACCCAGTACTTC,CASSKGEHPRETQYF
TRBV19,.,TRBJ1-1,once,TGTGCCAGTAGTATAGCGGGGGGCGCAGTATTCTCGGGGGCTTTCTTT,CASSIAGGAVFSGAFF
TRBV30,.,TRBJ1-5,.,TGTGCCTGGAGCCCGGGATTGTCGAGCAATCAGCCCCAGCATTTT,CAWSPGLSSNQPQHF
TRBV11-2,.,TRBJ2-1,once,TGTGCCAGCAGGTCTATGAAGGGGGTATCAAGTGAGCAGTTCTTC,CASRSMKGVSSEQFF